This T cell receptor beta chain was sequenced in a study of blood T cell repertoires in COVID-19. Study as a whole: Samples representing acute and convalescent COVID-19 were sourced from the United States, Italy and Spain. In each case, the material was cDNA or gDNA derived from T cells, B-cell-depleted T cells, or PBMCs.

Regarding this clone: The sample carries other DNA sequences with the same CDR3.

As processed by the authors: Estimates of nucleated cell counts were drawn from the amplification of reference gene primers. The assay was immunoSEQ multiplex PCR, and TCRdb's table has in-frame clones only and misses some. V and J calls and clone size follow that table, whereas D and trimming were derived from the DNA. The sample consists of about 290,000 clones, about 82% of them appearing once. The sample taken for sequencing was peripheral blood. The receptor was derived from a woman in her 50s with active or convalescent COVID-19.

CDR3 in DNA: TGCGCCAGCAGCCGCCTAGCGGGAGGCACAGATACGCAGTATTTT. It codes for CASSRLAGGTDTQYF. This sequence joins TRBV5-1 and TRBJ2-3; 10 positions agree with TRBD2. This CDR3 comprises 15 residues. Germline loops: CDR1 SGHRS, CDR2 YFSETQ. V lost 4 bases to trimming and J lost 1 base; unmatched junction nucleotides: 3.